The clone carrying this T cell receptor (beta chain) was counted many times. Its antigen is still unknown. The sequenced patients had an expansion of CD8+CD57+ cells seen by flow cytometry. At the time of blood sampling, patients had not yet received any therapy. The sample belongs to a study of CD8+CD57+ T cells in acquired aplastic anemia. Background on the study: Average DNA yield from sorted CD4+ and CD8+ cells was roughly 3.1 ug.

Regarding the study as a whole: Patients and controls were found to share twenty-nine CD8+ CDR3 sequences.

The template used for profiling TCR beta VDJ and CDR3 was genomic DNA. TCRdb analysed the reads with MiXCR anew, one entry per CDR3 protein. Altogether 150,000 to 180,000 distinct CDR3 sequences are present, less than 60% being singletons, with the ten largest covering 9.5% to 15%. The source of this sequence is a human donor with aplastic anemia. The material sequenced was sorted CD4+, CD8+, or CD8+CD57+ T cells (not recorded which) from PBMCs.

This CDR3 reads CASRPLGGTETQYF. CDR3 coding DNA: TGTGCCAGCAGACCCCTGGGAGGGACCGAGACCCAGTACTTC. V is TRBV27 and J is TRBJ2-5; 7 bases line up with TRBD2. The CDR3 loop spans 14 amino acids. After removal of 6 bases from V and 5 bases from J, the junction contained 9 bases not matched to a gene. Germline V gene sequence: CDR1 MNHEY, CDR2 SMNVEV (reference sequence).